This T cell receptor (beta chain) was found in a study of cytomegalovirus exposure and HLA in healthy donors. Study-wide points: Among TCR beta chains, those listed as cytomegalovirus-associated numbered more than 150.

As regards this clone: What it binds is unknown.

When sampled, the donors appeared nominally healthy, though they likely had unrecorded immune exposures. The PCR was carried out with 60 Vbeta primers and 13 Jbeta primers. The protocol was immunoSEQ multiplex PCR, while the TCRdb copy is restricted to in-frame clones and leaves out a portion. The top ten hold 2.5% to 3.5% of the sample, which has just over 200,000 clones, 82% seen once. The sequencing sample was made of PBMCs. This receptor was obtained from a woman aged 40 to 50 in good health and CMV-seronegative.

CDR3 region: CASSDRANEKLFF. CDR3 sequence (DNA): TGTGCCAGCAGCGACAGGGCCAATGAAAAACTGTTTTTT. The rearrangement joins TRBV7-9 to TRBJ1-4; 7 bases line up with TRBD1. V was pared by 5 bases and J by 5 bases, with 2 bases of the junction left unmatched. From germline, CDR1 is SEHNR and CDR2 FQNEAQ (reference sequence). The CDR3 extends over 13 amino acids.